The 3 T cell receptor beta chains listed next were all sequenced from one sample in a study of control samples from healthy donors and cancer patients. Generated by immunoSEQ multiplex PCR, the TCRdb table keeps only in-frame clones and is missing some. This table holds about 54,000 clones, roughly 96% found once. The sequencing input was blood. The source of these receptors is a woman younger than 45 in good health.

The chain couples TRBV12-3 or TRBV12-4 to TRBJ1-1; D gene uncertain. CDR3 length: 13 amino acids. The germline V and J ends were trimmed by 3 bases and 4 bases, with 9 bases remaining between them. In DNA form, the CDR3 reads TGTGCCAGCAGTTTGGGTCAGAGCACTGAAGCTTTCTTT. It codes for CASSLGQSTEAFF.

The chain carries TRBV4-1 and TRBJ2-7; 9 nucleotides agree with TRBD2. The germline CDR1 and CDR2 sequences are MGHRA and YSYEKL. This CDR3 has 16 residues. V was pared by 0 bases and J by 1 base, with 4 bases of the junction left unmatched. In DNA form, the CDR3 reads TGCGCCAGCAGCCAAGATTTAGCGGGAGTGTCCTACGAGCAGTACTTC. It specifies CASSQDLAGVSYEQYF.

The chain links TRBV6-1 to TRBJ2-5; tentative D call: TRBD2 (5 bases). Trimming removed 3 bases from V and 8 bases from J, with 13 bases in between. From germline, CDR1 is MNHNS and CDR2 SASEGT. The CDR3 sequence is 13 residues long. The CDR3 loop reads CASSDAGVGTQYF. For the CDR3, the DNA is TGTGCCAGCAGTGATGCCGGGGTTGGTACCCAGTACTTC.